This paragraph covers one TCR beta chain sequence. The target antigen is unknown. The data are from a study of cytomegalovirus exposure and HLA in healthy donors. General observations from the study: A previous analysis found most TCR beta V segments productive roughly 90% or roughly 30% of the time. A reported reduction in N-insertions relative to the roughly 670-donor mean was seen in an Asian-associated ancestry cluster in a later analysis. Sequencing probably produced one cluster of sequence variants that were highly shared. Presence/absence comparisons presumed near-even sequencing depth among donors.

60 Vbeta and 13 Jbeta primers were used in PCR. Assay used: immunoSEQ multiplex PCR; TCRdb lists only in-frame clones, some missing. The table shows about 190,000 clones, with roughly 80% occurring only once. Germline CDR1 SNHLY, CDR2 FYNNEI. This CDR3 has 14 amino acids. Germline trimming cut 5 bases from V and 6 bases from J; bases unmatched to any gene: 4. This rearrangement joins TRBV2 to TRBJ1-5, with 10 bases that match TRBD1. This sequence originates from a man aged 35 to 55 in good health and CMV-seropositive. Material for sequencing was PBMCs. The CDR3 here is CASSLDRGRQPQHF. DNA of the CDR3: TGTGCCAGCAGTCTTGACAGGGGGCGTCAGCCCCAGCATTTT.